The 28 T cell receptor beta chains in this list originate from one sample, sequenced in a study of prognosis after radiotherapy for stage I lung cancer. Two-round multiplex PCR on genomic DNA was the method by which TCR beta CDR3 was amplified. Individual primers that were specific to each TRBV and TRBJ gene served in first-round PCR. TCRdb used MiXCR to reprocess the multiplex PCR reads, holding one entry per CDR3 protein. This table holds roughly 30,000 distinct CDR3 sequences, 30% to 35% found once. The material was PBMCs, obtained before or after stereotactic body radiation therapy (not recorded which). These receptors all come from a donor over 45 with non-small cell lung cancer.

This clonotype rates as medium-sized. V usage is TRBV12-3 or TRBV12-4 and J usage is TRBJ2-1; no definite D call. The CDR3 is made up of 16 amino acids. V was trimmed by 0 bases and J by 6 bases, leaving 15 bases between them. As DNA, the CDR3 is TGTGCCAGCAGTTTAGCGCAGTCCCGGGTGTCCAATGAGCAGTTCTTC. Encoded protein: CASSLAQSRVSNEQFF.

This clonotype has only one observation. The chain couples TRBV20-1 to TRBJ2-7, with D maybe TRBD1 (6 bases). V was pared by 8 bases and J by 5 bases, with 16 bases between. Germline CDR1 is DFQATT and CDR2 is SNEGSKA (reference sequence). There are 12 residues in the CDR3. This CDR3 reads CSSPRGGHEQYF. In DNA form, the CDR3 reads TGCAGTTCTCCCCGTGGGGGCCACGAGCAGTACTTC.

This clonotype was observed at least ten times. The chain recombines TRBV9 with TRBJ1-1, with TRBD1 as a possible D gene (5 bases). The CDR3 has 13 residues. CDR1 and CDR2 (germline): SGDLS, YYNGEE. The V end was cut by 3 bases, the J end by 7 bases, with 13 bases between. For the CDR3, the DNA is TGTGCCAGCAGCGAGAATCTCGACAGTGAAGCTTTCTTT. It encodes CASSENLDSEAFF.

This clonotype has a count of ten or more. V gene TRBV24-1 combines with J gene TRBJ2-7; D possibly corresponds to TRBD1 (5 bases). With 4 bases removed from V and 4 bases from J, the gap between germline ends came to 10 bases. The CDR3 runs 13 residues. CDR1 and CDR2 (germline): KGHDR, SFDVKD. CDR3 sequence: CATSDGQGYEQYF. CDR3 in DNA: TGTGCCACCAGTGACGGACAAGGGTACGAGCAGTACTTC.

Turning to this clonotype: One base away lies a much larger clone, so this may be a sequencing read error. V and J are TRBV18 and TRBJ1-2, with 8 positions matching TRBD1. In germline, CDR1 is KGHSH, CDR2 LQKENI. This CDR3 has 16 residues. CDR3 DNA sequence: TGTGCCAGCCCACCATCGAGAGGACAGGGAGGCTATGGCTACACCTTC. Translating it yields CASPPSRGQGGYGYTF.

CDR3 sequence reads: CASSLAPRTDTQYF. As DNA, the CDR3 is TGTGCCAGCAGTTTAGCGCCCCGGACGGATACGCAGTATTTT. V usage is TRBV12-3 or TRBV12-4 and J usage is TRBJ2-3; D gene unclear. The CDR3 runs to 14 residues. With 0 bases removed from V and 6 bases from J, the gap between germline ends came to 10 bases.

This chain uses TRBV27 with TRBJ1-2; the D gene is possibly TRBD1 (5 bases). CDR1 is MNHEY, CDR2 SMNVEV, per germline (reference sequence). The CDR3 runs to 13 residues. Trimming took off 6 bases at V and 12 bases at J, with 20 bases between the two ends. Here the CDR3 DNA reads TGTGCCAGCAGCCCCGGTACAGGCCATTGCCACACCTTC. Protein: CASSPGTGHCHTF.

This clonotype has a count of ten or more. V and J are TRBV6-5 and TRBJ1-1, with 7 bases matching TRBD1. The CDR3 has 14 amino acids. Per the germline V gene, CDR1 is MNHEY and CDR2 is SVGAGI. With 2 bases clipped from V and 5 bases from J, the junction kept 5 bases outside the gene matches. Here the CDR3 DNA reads TGTGCCAGCAGTTACCAGCTCAGGGGGACTGAAGCTTTCTTT. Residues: CASSYQLRGTEAFF.

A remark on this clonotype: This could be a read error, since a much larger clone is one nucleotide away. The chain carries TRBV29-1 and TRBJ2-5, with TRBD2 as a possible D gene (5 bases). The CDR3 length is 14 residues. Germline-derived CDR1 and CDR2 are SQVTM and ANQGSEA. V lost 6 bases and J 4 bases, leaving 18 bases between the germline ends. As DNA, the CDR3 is TGCAGCGTCCGACGGGGTCTACGGGGAGAGACCCAGTACTTC. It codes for CSVRRGLRGETQYF.

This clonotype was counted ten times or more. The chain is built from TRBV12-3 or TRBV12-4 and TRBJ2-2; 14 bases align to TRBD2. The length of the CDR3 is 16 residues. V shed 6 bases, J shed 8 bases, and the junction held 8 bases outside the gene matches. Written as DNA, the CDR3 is TGTGCCAGCAGCTCCGGGACTAGCGGGAGTGATGGGGAGCTGTTTTTT. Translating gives CASSSGTSGSDGELFF.

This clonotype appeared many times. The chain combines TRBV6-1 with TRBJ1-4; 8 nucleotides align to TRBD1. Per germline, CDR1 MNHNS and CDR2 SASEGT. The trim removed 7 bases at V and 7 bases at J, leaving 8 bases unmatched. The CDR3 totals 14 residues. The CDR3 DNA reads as TGTGCCAGCAAAACGACAGGGGAAGTTGAAAAACTGTTTTTT. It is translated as CASKTTGEVEKLFF.

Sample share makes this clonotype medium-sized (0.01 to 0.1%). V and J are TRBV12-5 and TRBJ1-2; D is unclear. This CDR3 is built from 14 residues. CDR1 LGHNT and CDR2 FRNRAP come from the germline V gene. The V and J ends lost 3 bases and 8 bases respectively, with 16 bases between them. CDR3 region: CASGFGGPSGGYTF. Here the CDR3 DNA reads TGTGCTAGTGGTTTCGGAGGACCGTCTGGGGGCTACACCTTC.

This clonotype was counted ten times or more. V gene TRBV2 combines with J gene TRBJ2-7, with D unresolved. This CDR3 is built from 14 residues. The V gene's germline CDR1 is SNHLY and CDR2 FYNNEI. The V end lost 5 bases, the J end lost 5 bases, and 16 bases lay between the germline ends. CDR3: CASSTDTFAHEQYF. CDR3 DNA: TGTGCCAGCAGTACAGACACATTCGCCCACGAGCAGTACTTC.

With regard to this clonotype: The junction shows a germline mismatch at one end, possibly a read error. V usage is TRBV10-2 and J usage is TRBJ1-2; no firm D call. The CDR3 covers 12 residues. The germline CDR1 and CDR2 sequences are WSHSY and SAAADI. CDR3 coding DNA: TGCGCCAGCAGTGGGACTAACCATGGCTACACCTTC. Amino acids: CASSGTNHGYTF.

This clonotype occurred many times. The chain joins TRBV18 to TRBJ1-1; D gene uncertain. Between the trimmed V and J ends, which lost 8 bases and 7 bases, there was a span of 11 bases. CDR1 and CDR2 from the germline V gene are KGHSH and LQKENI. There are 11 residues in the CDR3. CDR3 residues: CASKREYEAFF. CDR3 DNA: TGTGCCAGCAAAAGGGAGTATGAAGCTTTCTTT.

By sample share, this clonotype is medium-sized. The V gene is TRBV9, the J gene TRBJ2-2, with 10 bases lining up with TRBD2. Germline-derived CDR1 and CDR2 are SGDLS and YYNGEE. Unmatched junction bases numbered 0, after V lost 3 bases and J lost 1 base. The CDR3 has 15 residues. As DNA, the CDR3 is TGTGCCAGCAGCGGGACTAGCGGGAACACCGGGGAGCTGTTTTTT. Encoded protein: CASSGTSGNTGELFF.

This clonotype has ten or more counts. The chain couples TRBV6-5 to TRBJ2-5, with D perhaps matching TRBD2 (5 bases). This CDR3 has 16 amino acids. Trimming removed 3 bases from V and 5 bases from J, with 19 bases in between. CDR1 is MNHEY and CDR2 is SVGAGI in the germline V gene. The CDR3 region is CASSYIHSASGETQYF. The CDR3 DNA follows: TGTGCCAGCAGTTATATTCATAGCGCCTCCGGTGAGACCCAGTACTTC.

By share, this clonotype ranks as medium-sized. CDR3 sequence reads: CASISGAGNTIYF. Here the CDR3 DNA reads TGTGCCAGTATTTCAGGGGCTGGAAACACCATATATTTT. V and J are TRBV28 and TRBJ1-3; D may be TRBD1 (6 bases). The CDR3 length is 13 residues. V was clipped by 9 bases and J by 2 bases, with 11 bases between them. CDR1 and CDR2 (germline): MDHEN, SYDVKM.

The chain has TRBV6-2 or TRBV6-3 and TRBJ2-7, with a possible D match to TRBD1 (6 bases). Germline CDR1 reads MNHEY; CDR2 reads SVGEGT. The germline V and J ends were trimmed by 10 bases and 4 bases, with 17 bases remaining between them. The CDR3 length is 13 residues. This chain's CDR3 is CAITNRAGYEQYF. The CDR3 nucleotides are TGTGCCATTACAAACAGGGCGGGTTACGAGCAGTACTTC.

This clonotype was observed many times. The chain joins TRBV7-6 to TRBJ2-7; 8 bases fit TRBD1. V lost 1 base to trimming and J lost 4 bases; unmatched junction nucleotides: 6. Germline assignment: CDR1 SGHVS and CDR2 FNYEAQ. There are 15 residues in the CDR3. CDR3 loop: CASSLEDRAPYEQYF. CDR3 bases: TGTGCCAGCAGCTTAGAGGACAGGGCTCCTTACGAGCAGTACTTC.

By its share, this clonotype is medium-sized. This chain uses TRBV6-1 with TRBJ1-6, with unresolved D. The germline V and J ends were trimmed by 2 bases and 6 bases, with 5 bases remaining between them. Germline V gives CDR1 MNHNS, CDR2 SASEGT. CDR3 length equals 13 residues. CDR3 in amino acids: CASSEIFNSPLHF. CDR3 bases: TGTGCCAGCAGTGAAATCTTTAATTCACCCCTCCACTTT.

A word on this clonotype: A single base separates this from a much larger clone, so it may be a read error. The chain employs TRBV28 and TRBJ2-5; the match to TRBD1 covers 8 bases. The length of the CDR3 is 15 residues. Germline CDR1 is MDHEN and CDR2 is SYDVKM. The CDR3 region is CTSSFDSGGRETQYF. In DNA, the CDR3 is TGTACCAGCAGTTTCGATTCAGGGGGCAGAGAGACCCAGTACTTC.

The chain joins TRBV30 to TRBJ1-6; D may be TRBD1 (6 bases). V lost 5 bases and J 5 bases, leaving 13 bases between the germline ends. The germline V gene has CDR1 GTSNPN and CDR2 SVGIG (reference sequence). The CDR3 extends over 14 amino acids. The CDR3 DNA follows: TGTGCCTGGGTAGGACAGAGCAATAATTCACCCCTCCACTTT. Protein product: CAWVGQSNNSPLHF.

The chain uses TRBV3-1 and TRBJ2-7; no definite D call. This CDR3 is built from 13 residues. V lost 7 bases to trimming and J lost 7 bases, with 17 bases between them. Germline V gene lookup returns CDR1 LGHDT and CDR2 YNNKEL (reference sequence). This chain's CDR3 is CASTPDPTREQYF. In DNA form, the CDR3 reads TGTGCCAGCACCCCGGATCCTACGAGGGAGCAGTACTTC.

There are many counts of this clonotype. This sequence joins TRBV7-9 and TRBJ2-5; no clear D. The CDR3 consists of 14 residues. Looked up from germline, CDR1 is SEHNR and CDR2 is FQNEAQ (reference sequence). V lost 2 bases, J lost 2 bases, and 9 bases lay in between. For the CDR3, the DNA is TGTGCCAGCAGCTTACTGTTAGGTCAAGAGACCCAGTACTTC. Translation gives CASSLLLGQETQYF.

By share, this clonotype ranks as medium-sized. The CDR3 coding sequence is TGTGCTACGGATCGGGTGGAGAATTCACCCCTCCACTTT. Translating gives CATDRVENSPLHF. This chain links TRBV6-1 with TRBJ1-6, with D unresolved. The CDR3 spans 13 residues. Germline V gene sequence: CDR1 MNHNS, CDR2 SASEGT.

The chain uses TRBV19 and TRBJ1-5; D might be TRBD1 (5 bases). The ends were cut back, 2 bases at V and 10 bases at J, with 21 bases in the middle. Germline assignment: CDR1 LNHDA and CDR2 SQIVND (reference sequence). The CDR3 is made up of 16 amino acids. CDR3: CASSIPGLGSGHPQHF. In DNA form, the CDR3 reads TGTGCCAGTAGTATACCAGGTTTAGGGTCGGGGCATCCCCAGCATTTT.

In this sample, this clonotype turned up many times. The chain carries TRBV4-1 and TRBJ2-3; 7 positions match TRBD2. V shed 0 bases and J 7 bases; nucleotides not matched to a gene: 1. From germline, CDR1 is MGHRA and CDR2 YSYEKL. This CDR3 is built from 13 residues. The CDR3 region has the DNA TGCGCCAGCAGCCAAGAGGGGGGGAATACGCAGTATTTT. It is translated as CASSQEGGNTQYF.